This T cell receptor (beta chain) was identified in a study of blood T cells in healthy people across ages. A sample-barcoded 5' primer and a J-beta primer mix were used in a second PCR of about 6 to 12 cycles. TCRdb redid the calling of the 5' RACE reads with MiXCR, one entry per CDR3 protein. The sample carries around 580,000 distinct CDR3 sequences, more than 45% recorded once. The CDR3 extends over 13 amino acids. CDR1 and CDR2 (germline): MDHEN, SYDVKM. V shed 4 bases and J shed 3 bases, with 7 bases lying between them. What was sequenced was blood. V is TRBV28 and J is TRBJ2-1; D is unresolved. This TCR was recovered from an elderly man in good health. The CDR3 spells CASSSGNYNEQFF. CDR3 coding DNA: TGTGCCAGCAGTTCTGGTAACTACAATGAGCAGTTCTTC.